This is a list of T cell receptor beta chains from one sample in a study of T cell responses to AZD1222 COVID-19 vaccine. Clones were read by immunoSEQ multiplex PCR, and TCRdb kept only the in-frame ones, dropping some. The repertoire includes under 170,000 clones, about 93% of them detected once, and about 3.3% sits in the top ten. The sequencing used peripheral blood, collected 28 days after the second AZD1222 dose. All receptors derive from an adult who received the AZD1222 COVID-19 vaccine. CDR3s include the opening cysteine and the closing phenylalanine or tryptophan.

>TRBJ2-2|TRBV28
CASSLGTLNTGELFF
>TRBJ1-1|TRBV6-1
CASSEALRGILSEAFF
>TRBJ1-1|TRBV2
CASGQGQNTEAFF
>TRBJ2-1|TRBV3-1/TRBV3-2
CASSQDLSGSGDEQFF
>TRBJ1-1|TRBV12-3/TRBV12-4
CASSLLTNTEAFF
>TRBJ2-1|TRBV7-6
CASSLGLAPYNEQFF
>TRBJ2-1|TRBV19
CAARQGGVGEQFF
>TRBJ2-1|TRBV12-3/TRBV12-4
CASSTSRFNEQFF
>TRBJ1-1|TRBV29-1
CSVVAPNTEAFF
>TRBJ1-1|TRBV29-1
CSALDRGLNTEAFF
>TRBJ1-2|TRBV19
CASSTVPALYGYTF
>TRBJ2-5|TRBV29-1
CSVEPREEAGTETQYF
>TRBJ1-2|TRBV10-3
CAISESLGLYYGYTF
>TRBJ1-2|TRBV27
CASSPDSWIGYTF
>TRBJ2-7|TRBV6-5
CASSLSPTYEQYF
>TRBJ2-1|TRBV2
CASSGQLIRGEQFF
>TRBJ2-7|TRBV6-5
CASSPAGYEQYF